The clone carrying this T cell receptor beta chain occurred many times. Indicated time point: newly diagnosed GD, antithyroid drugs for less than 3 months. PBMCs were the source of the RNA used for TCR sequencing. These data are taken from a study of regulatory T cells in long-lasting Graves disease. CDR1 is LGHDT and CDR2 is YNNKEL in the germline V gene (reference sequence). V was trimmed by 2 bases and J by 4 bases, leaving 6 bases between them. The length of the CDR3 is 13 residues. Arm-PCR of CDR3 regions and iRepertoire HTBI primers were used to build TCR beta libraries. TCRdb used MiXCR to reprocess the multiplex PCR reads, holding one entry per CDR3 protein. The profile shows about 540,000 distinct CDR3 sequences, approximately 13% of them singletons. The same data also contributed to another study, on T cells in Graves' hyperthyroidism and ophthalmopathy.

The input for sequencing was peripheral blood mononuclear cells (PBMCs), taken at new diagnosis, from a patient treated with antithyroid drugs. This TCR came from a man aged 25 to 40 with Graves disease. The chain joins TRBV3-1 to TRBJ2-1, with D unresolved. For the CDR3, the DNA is TGTGCCAGCAGCCAACTGGGTTACAATGAGCAGTTCTTC. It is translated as CASSQLGYNEQFF.